This TCR beta chain was retrieved from a study of T cells in Graves' hyperthyroidism and ophthalmopathy. Amplification of TCR beta CDR3 regions was performed using RNA transcripts as template. The study used the HTBI primer set for a first-round RT-PCR of the TCR CDR3. TCRdb processed the multiplex PCR reads anew with MiXCR; each CDR3 protein has one entry. The sample consists of 450,000 to 600,000 distinct CDR3 sequences, approximately 20% of them appearing once. Germline V lookup: CDR1 MNHEY, CDR2 SVGEGT. Between the trimmed V and J ends, which lost 0 bases and 1 base, there was a span of 13 bases. The CDR3 has 16 amino acids. This clonotype turned up a few times.

V and J are TRBV6-2 or TRBV6-3 and TRBJ2-7; D gene ambiguous. The source of this sequence is a man aged 35-49 years with Graves' ophthalmopathy. Sequenced material: blood. The CDR3 sequence is CASSYSAGDPSYEQYF. CDR3 nucleotide sequence: TGTGCCAGCAGTTACTCGGCAGGCGACCCGTCCTACGAGCAGTACTTC.